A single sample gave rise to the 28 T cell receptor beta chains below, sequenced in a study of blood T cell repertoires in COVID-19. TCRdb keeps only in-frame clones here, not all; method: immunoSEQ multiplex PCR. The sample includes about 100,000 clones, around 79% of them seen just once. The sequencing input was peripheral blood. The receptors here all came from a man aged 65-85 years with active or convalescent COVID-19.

The CDR3 bases are TGTGCCAGCAGCTTTTCGTGGGGACAGGCTAACTATGGCTACACCTTC. It translates to CASSFSWGQANYGYTF. The V and J genes are TRBV7-9 and TRBJ1-2; TRBD1 matches at 8 bases. Losses at the gene ends were 3 bases for V and 0 bases for J; bases not matched to a gene: 6. Germline lookup yields CDR1 SEHNR and CDR2 FQNEAQ (reference sequence). The CDR3 consists of 16 residues.

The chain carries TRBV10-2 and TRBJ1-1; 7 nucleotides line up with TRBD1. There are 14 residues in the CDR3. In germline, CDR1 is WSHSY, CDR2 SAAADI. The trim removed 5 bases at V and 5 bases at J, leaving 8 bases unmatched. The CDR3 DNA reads TGCGCCAGCAGTCCCGGACAGGCCGGAACTGAAGCTTTCTTT. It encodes CASSPGQAGTEAFF.

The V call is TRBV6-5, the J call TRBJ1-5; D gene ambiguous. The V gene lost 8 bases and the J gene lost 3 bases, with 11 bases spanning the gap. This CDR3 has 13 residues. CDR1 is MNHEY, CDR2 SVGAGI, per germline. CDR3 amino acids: CASRENYNQPQHF. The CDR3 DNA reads TGTGCCAGCCGGGAAAACTACAATCAGCCCCAGCATTTT.

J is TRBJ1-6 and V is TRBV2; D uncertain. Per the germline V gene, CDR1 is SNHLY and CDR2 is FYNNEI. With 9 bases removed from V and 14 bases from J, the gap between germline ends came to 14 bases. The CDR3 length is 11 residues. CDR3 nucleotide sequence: TGTGCCAGTAAGAGGGAGTTCACCCTCCACTTT. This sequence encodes CASKREFTLHF.

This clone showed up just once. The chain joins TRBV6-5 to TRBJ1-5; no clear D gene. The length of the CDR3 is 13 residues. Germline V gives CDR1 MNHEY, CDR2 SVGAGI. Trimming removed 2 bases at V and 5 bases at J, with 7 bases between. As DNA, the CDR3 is TGTGCCAGCAGTTACCGCCGAGATCAGCCCCAGCATTTT. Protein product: CASSYRRDQPQHF.

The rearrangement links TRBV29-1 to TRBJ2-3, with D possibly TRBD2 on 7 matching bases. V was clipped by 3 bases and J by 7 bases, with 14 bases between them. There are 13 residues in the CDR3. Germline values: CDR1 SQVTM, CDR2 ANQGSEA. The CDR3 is CSVDRGAINTQYF. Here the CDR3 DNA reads TGCAGCGTTGACCGGGGGGCTATAAATACGCAGTATTTT.

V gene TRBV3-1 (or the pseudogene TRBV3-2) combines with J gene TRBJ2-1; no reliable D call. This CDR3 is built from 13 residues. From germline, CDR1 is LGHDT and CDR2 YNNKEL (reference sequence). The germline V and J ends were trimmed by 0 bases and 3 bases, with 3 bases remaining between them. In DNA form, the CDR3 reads TGTGCCAGCAGCCAAGATCGCTACAATGAGCAGTTCTTC. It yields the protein CASSQDRYNEQFF.

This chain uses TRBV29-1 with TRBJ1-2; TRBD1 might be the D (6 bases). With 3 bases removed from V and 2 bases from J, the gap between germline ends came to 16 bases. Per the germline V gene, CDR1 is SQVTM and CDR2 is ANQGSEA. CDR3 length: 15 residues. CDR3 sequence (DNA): TGCAGCGTTGATGCCGACAGGAGAAAGAACTATGGCTACACCTTC. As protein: CSVDADRRKNYGYTF.

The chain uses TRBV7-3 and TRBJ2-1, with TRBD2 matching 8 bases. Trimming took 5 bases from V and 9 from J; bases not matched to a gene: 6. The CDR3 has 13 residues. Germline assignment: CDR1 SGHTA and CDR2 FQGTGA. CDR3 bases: TGTGCCAGCAGCCCGACTAGCGCCAGTGAGCAGTTCTTC. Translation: CASSPTSASEQFF.

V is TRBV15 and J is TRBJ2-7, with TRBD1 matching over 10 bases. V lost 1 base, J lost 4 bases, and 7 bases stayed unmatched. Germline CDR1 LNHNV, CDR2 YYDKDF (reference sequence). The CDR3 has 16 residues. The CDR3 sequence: CATSRGGGQGLYEQYF. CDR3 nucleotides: TGTGCCACCAGCAGAGGTGGGGGACAGGGGCTTTACGAGCAGTACTTC.

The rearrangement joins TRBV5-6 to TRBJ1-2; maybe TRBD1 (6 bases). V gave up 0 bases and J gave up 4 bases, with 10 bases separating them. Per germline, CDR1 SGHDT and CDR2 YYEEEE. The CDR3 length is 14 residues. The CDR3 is CASSLVTGGYGYTF. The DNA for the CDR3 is TGTGCCAGCAGCTTGGTGACAGGCGGCTATGGCTACACCTTC.

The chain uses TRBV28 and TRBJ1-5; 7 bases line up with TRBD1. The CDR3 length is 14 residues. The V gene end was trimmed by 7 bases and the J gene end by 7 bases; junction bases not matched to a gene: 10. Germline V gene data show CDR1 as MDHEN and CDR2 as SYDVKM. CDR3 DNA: TGTGCCAGCATTCCCGGGACAGCCATGCAGCCCCAGCATTTT. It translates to CASIPGTAMQPQHF. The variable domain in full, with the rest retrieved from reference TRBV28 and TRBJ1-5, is DVKVTQSSRYLVKRTGEKVFLECVQDMDHENMFWYRQDPGLGLRLIYFSYDVKMKEKGDIPEGYSVSREKKERFSLILESASTNQTSMYLCASIPGTAMQPQHFGDGTRLSIL.

Here the CDR3 reads CASSLPTGRRFNYGYTF. Written as DNA, the CDR3 is TGTGCCAGCAGTTTACCGACAGGACGAAGGTTCAACTATGGCTACACCTTC. The chain links TRBV28 to TRBJ1-2, with D possibly being TRBD1 (6 bases). This CDR3 region has 17 residues. The germline V gene encodes CDR1 MDHEN and CDR2 SYDVKM. V was clipped by 2 bases and J by 2 bases, with 18 bases between them.

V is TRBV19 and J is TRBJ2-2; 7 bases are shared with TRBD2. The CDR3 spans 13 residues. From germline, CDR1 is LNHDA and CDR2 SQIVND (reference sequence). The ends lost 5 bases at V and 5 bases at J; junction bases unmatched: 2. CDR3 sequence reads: CASSAGLTGELFF. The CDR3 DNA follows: TGTGCCAGTAGTGCGGGACTAACCGGGGAGCTGTTTTTT.

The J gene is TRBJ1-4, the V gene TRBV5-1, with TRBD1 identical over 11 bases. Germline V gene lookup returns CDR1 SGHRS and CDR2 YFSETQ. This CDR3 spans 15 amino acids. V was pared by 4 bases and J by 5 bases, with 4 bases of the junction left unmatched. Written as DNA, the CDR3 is TGCGCCAGCAGCGCGAGGACAGGGGGCAATGAAAAACTGTTTTTT. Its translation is CASSARTGGNEKLFF.

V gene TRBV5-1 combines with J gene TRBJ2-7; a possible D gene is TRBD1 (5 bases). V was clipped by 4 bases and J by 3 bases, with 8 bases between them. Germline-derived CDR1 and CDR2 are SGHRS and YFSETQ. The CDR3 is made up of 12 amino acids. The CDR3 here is CASSTDSYEQYF. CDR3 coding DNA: TGCGCCAGCAGCACCGACAGCTACGAGCAGTACTTC.

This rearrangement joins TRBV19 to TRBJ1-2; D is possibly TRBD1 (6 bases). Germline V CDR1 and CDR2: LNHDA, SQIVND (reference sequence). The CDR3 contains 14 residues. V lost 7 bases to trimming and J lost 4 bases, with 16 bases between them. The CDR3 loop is CASKREGDAYGYTF. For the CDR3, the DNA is TGTGCCAGTAAAAGAGAGGGGGATGCCTATGGCTACACCTTC. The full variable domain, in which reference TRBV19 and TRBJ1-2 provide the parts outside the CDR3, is DGGITQSPKYLFRKEGQNVTLSCEQNLNHDAMYWYRQDPGQGLRLIYYSQIVNDFQKGDIAEGYSVSREKKESFPLTVTSAQKNPTAFYLCASKREGDAYGYTFGSGTRLTVV.

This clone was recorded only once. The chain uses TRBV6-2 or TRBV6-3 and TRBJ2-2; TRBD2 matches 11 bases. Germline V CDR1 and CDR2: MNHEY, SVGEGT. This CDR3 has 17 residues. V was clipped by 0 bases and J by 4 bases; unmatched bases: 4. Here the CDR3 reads CASSYSGTSGFTGELFF. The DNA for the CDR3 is TGTGCCAGCAGTTACTCCGGGACTAGCGGATTCACCGGGGAGCTGTTTTTT.

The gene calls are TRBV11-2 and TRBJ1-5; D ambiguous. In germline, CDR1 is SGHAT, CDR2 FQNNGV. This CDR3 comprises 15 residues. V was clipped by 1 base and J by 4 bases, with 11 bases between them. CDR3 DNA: TGTGCCAGCAGCTTAGGAGGTTACCCAAATCAGCCCCAGCATTTT. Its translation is CASSLGGYPNQPQHF.

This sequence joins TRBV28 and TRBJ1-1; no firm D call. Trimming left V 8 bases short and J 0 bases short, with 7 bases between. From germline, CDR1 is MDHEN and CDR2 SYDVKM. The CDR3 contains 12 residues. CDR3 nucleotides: TGTGCCAGCGTGAGGCTGAACACTGAAGCTTTCTTT. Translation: CASVRLNTEAFF.

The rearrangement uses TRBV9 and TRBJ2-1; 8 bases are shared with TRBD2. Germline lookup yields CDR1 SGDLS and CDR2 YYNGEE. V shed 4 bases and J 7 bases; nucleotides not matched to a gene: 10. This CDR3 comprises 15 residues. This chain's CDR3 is CASSSGSVLGNEQFF. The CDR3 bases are TGTGCCAGCAGCAGCGGGAGCGTCCTTGGGAATGAGCAGTTCTTC. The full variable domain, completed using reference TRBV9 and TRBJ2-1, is DSGVTQTPKHLITATGQRVTLRCSPRSGDLSVYWYQQSLDQGLQFLIQYYNGEERAKGNILERFSAQQFPDLHSELNLSSLELGDSALYFCASSSGSVLGNEQFFGPGTRLTVL.

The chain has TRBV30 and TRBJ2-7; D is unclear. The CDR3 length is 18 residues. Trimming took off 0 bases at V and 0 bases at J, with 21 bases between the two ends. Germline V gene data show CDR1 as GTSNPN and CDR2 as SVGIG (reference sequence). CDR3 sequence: CAWSVGRSSNLHSYEQYF. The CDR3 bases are TGTGCCTGGAGTGTGGGCAGATCCTCCAACCTGCACTCCTACGAGCAGTACTTC.

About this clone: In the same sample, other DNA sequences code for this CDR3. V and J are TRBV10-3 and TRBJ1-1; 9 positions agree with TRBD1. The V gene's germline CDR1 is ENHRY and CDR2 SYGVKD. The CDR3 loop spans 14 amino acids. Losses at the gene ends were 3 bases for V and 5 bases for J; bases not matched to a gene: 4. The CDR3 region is CAISEDRGGTEAFF. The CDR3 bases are TGTGCCATCAGTGAAGACAGGGGGGGAACTGAAGCTTTCTTT.

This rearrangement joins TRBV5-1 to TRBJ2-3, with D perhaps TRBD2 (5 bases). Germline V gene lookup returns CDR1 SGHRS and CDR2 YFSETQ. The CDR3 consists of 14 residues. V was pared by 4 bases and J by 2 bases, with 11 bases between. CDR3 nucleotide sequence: TGCGCCAGCAGCGGTATTAGCGTCACAGATACGCAGTATTTT. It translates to CASSGISVTDTQYF.

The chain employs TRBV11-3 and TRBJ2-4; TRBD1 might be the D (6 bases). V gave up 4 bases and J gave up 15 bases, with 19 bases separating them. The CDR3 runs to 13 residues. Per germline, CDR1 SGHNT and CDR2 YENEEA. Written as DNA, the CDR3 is TGTGCCAGCAGCTCACAGGGTATTGGGCCTACGTACTTC. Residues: CASSSQGIGPTYF.

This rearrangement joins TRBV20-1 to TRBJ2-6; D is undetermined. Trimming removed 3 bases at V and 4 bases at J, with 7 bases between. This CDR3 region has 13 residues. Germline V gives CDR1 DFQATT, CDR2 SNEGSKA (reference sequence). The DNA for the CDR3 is TGCAGTGCTAGTGGTCTGGGGGCCAACGTCCTGACTTTC. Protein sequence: CSASGLGANVLTF.

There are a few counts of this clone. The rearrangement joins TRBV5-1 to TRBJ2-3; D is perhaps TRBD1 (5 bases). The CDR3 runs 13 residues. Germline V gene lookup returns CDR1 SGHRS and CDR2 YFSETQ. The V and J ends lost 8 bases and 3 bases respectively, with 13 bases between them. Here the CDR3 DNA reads TGCGCCAGTGGGGATGGGGCGACAGATACGCAGTATTTT. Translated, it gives CASGDGATDTQYF. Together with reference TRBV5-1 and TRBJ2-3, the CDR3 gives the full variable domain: KAGVTQTPRYLIKTRGQQVTLSCSPISGHRSVSWYQQTPGQGLQFLFEYFSETQRNKGNFPGRFSGRQFSNSRSEMNVSTLELGDSALYLCASGDGATDTQYFGPGTRLTVL.

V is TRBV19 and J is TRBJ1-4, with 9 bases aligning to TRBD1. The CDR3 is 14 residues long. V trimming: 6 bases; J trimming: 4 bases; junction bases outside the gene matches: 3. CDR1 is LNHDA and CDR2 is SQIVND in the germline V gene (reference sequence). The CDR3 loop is CASRGTGNNEKLFF. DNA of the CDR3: TGTGCCAGTAGGGGGACAGGGAATAATGAAAAACTGTTTTTT.